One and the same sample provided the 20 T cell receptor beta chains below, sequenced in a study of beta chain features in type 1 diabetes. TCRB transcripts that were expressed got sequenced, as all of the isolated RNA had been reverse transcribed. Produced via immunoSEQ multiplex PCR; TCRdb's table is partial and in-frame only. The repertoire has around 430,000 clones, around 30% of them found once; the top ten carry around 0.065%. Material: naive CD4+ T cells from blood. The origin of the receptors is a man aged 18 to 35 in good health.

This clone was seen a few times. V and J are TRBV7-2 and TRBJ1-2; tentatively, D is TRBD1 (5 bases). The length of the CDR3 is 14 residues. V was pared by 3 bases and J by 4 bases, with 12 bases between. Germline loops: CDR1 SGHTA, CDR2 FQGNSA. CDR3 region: CASSLGPSRYGYTF. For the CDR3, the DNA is TGTGCCAGCAGCTTGGGGCCGAGTCGCTATGGCTACACCTTC.

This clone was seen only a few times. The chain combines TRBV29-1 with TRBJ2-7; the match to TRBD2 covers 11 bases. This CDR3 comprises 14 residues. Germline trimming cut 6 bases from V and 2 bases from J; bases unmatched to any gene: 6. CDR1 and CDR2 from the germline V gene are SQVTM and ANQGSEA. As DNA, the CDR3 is TGCAGCGTAGTGGGACTAGCGGAGACCTACGAGCAGTACTTC. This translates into CSVVGLAETYEQYF.

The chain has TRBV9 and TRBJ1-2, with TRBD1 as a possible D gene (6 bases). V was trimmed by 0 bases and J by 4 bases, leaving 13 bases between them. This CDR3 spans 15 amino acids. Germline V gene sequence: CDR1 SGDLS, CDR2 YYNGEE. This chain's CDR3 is CASSVEGRGVYGYTF. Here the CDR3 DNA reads TGTGCCAGCAGCGTAGAGGGCAGGGGCGTCTATGGCTACACCTTC.

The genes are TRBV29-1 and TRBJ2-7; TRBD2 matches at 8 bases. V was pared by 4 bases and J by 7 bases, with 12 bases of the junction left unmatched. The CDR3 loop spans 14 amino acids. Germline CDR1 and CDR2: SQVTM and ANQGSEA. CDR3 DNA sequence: TGCAGCGTTGCCGGACTAGCCTCATTAGGGGAGCAGTACTTC. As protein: CSVAGLASLGEQYF.

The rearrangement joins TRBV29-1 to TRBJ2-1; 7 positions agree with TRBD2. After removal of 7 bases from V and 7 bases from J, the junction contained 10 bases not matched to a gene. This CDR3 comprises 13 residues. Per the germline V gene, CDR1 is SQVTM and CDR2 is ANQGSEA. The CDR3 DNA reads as TGCAGCGGGGGGAGGGCCGTAGAAAATGAGCAGTTCTTC. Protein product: CSGGRAVENEQFF.

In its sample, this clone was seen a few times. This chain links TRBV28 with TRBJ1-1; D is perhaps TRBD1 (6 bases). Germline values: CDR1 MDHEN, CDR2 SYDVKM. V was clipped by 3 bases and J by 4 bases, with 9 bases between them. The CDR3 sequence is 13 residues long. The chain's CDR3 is CASSFRGSTEAFF. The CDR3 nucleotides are TGTGCCAGCAGTTTCAGGGGAAGCACTGAAGCTTTCTTT.

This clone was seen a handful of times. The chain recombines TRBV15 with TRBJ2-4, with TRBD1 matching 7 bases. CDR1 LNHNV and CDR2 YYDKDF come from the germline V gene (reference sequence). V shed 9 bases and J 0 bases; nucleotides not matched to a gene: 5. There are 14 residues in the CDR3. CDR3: CATKQGLAKNIQYF. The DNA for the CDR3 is TGTGCCACAAAACAGGGGTTAGCCAAAAACATTCAGTACTTC.

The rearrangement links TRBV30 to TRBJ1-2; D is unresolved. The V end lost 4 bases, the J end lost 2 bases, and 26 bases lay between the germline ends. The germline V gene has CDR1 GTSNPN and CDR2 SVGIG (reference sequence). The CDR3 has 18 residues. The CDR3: CAWNTIGPYRVRNYGYTF. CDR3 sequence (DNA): TGTGCCTGGAACACCATAGGACCCTATAGGGTTCGAAACTATGGCTACACCTTC.

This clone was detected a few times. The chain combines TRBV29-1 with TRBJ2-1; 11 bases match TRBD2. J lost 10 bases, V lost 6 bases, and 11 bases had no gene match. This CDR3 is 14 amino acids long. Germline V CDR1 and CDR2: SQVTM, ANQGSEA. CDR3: CSVMGLADPGEQFF. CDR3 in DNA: TGCAGCGTAATGGGACTAGCGGACCCCGGGGAGCAGTTCTTC.

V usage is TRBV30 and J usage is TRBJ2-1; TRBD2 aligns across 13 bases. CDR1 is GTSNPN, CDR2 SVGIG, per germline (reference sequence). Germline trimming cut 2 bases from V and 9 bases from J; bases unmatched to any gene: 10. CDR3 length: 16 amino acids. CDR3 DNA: TGTGCCTGGAGTCGGCCGGGGACTAGCGGGAAGACTGAGCAGTTCTTC. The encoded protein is CAWSRPGTSGKTEQFF.

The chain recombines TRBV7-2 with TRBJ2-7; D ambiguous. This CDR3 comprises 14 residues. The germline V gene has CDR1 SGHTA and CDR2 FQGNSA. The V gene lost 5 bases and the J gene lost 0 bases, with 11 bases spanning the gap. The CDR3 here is CASSPVRSSYEQYF. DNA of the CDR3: TGTGCCAGCAGCCCGGTCAGGAGCTCCTACGAGCAGTACTTC.

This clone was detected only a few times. The CDR3 nucleotides read TGTGCCTGGAGTACCCAGCAGGGCTATGGCTACACCTTC. This sequence encodes CAWSTQQGYGYTF. The gene calls are TRBV30 and TRBJ1-2, with a possible D match to TRBD1 (5 bases). Trimming pared 2 bases from V and 4 bases from J, leaving 11 bases between. CDR1 and CDR2 from the germline V gene are GTSNPN and SVGIG (reference sequence). The CDR3 has 13 amino acids. The variable domain in full, completed from reference TRBV30 and TRBJ1-2, reads SQTIHQWPATLVQPVGSPLSLECTVEGTSNPNLYWYRQAAGRGLQLLFYSVGIGQISSEVPQNLSASRPQDRQFILSSKKLLLSDSGFYLCAWSTQQGYGYTFGSGTRLTVV.

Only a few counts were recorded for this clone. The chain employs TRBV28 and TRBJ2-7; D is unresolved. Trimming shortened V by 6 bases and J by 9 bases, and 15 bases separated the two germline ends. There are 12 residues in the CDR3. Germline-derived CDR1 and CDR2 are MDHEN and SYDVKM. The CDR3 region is CASSPLRQGQYF. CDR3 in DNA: TGTGCCAGCAGCCCCCTCAGGCAAGGGCAGTACTTC.

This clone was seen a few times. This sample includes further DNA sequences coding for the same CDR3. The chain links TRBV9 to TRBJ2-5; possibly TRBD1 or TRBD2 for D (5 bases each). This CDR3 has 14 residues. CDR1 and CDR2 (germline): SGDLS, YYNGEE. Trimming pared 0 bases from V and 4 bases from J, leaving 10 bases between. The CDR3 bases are TGTGCCAGCAGCGTAGGGGCAGGGAGAGAGACCCAGTACTTC. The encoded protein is CASSVGAGRETQYF.

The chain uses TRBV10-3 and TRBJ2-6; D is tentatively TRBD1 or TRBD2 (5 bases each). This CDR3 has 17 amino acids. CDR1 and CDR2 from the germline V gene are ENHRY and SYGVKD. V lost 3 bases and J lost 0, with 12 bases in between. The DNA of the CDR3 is TGTGCCATCAGTGATGGGACGCCGAACTCTGGGGCCAACGTCCTGACTTTC. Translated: CAISDGTPNSGANVLTF.

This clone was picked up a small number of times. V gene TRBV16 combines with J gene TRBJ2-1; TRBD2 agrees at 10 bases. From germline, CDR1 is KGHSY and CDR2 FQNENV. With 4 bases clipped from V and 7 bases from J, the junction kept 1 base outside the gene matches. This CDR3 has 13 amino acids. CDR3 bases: TGTGCCAGCAGCCTGACTAGCGGGAATGAGCAGTTCTTC. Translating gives CASSLTSGNEQFF.

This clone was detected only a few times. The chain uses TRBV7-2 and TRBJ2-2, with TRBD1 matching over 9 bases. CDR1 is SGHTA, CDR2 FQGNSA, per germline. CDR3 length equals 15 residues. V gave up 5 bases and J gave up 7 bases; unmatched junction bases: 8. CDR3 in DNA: TGTGCCAGCAGCCTGCCGGGGACAGGGCACGGGGAGCTGTTTTTT. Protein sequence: CASSLPGTGHGELFF.

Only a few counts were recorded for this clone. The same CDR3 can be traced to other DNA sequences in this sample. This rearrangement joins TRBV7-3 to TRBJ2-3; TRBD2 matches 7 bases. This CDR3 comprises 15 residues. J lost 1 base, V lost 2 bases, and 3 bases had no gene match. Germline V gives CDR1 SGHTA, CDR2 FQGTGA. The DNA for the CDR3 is TGTGCCAGCAGCTTACGGCTAGCGGGCACAGATACGCAGTATTTT. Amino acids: CASSLRLAGTDTQYF.

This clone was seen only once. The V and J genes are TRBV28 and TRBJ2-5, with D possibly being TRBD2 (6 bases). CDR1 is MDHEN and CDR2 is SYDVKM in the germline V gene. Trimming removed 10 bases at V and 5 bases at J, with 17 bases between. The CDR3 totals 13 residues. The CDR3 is CATAEGLGETQYF. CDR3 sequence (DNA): TGTGCCACTGCGGAGGGGCTGGGGGAGACCCAGTACTTC.

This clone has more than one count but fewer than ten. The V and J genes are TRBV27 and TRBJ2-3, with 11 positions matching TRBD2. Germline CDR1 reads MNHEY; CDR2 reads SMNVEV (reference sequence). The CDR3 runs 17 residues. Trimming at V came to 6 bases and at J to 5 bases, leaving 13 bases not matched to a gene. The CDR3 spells CASRAARSGRVVDTQYF. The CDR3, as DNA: TGTGCCAGCAGGGCTGCCCGTAGCGGGAGGGTTGTAGATACGCAGTATTTT.